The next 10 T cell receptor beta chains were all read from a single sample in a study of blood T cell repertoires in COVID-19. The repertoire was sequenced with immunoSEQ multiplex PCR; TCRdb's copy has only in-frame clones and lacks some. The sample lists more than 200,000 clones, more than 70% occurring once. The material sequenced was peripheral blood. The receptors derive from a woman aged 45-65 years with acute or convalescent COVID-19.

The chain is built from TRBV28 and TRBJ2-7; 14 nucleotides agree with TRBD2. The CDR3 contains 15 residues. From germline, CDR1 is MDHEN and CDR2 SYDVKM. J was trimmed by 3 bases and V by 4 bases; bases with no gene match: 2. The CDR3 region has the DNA TGTGCCAGCAGTTATGGACTAGCGGGAGGCTACGAGCAGTACTTC. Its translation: CASSYGLAGGYEQYF.

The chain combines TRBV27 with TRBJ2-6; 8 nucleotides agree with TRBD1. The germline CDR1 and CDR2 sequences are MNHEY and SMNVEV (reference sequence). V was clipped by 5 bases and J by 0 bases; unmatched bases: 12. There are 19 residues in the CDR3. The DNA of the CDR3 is TGTGCCAGCAGTCCTTCTCCGGGACAGGTGTCCTCTGGGGCCAACGTCCTGACTTTC. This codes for CASSPSPGQVSSGANVLTF.

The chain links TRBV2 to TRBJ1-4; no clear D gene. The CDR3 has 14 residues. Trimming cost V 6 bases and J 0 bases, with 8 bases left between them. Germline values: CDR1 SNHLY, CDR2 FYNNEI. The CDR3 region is CASRRISTNEKLFF. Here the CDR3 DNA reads TGTGCCAGCAGGAGGATTTCAACTAATGAAAAACTGTTTTTT.

The CDR3 DNA reads TGTGCCAGCAGCCAAGATGCCCTAGCGGGTAAGGGCGAGCAGTTCTTC. It translates to CASSQDALAGKGEQFF. The rearrangement joins TRBV3-1 (or the pseudogene TRBV3-2) to TRBJ2-1, with 8 nucleotides matching TRBD2. The CDR3 extends over 16 amino acids. V was pared by 0 bases and J by 10 bases, with 11 bases of the junction left unmatched. Germline V CDR1 and CDR2: LGHDT, YNNKEL (reference sequence).

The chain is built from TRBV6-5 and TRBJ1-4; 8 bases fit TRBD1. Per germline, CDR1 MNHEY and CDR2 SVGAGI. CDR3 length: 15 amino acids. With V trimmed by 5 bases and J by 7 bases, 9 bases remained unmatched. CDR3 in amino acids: CASSPRTGSSEKLFF. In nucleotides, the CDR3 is TGTGCCAGCAGTCCTCGGACAGGGTCAAGTGAAAAACTGTTTTTT.

The CDR3 sequence: CASRPERGGYQYF. CDR3 nucleotides: TGTGCCAGTAGACCCGAGCGAGGGGGCTATCAGTACTTC. The V call is TRBV19, the J call TRBJ2-4; 7 bases are shared with TRBD1. Germline V gene sequence: CDR1 LNHDA, CDR2 SQIVND (reference sequence). CDR3 length equals 13 residues. Germline trimming cut 6 bases from V and 12 bases from J; bases unmatched to any gene: 11.

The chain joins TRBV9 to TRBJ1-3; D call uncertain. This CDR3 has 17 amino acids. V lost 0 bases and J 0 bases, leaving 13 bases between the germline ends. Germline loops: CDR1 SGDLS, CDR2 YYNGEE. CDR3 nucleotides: TGTGCCAGCAGCGTAGCCGGAGACGAAATCTCTGGAAACACCATATATTTT. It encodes CASSVAGDEISGNTIYF.

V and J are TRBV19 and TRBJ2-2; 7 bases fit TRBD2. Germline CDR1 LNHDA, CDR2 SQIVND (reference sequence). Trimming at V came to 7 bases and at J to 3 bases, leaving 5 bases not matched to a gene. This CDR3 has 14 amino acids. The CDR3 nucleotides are TGTGCCAGTACCCTCCGGGGGGACACCGGGGAGCTGTTTTTT. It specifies CASTLRGDTGELFF.

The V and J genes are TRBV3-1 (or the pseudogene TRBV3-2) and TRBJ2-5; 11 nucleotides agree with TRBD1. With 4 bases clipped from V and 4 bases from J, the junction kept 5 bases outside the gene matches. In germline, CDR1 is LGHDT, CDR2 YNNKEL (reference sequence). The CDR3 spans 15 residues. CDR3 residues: CASSRGQGARETQYF. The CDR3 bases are TGTGCCAGCAGCCGAGGACAGGGGGCGCGAGAGACCCAGTACTTC.

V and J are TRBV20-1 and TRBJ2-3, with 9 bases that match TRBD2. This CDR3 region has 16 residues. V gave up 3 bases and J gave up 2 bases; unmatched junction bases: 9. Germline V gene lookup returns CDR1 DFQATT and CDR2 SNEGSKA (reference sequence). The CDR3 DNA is TGCAGTGCTAGTCTGCTAGCGGGACCGACCACAGATACGCAGTATTTT. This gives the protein CSASLLAGPTTDTQYF.